A selection of T cell receptor beta chains follows, all from one sample in a study of blood T cell repertoires in COVID-19. Produced via immunoSEQ multiplex PCR; TCRdb's table is partial and in-frame only. Here the sample spans some 110,000 clones, approximately 81% being singletons. Sequences were obtained from peripheral blood. These receptors were obtained from a man between 35 and 55 years old with acute or convalescent COVID-19. The conserved cysteine and the conserved F or W are not part of the CDR3 here. Clone size is shown for a subset of rows, as once, few, many or a class of expanded clone.

TRBJ2-7,TRBV18,NA,ASSTGGTSGREQY
TRBJ2-2,TRBV7-9,NA,ASSLPRYSLGDTGELF
TRBJ2-1,TRBV7-9,NA,ASRFQLVRDRLNNEQF
TRBJ2-1,TRBV27,NA,ASSFTPGGRQREQF
TRBJ1-2,TRBV5-4,few,ASSLAGTYGYT
TRBJ2-5,TRBV9,NA,ASSANPGRETQY
TRBJ2-1,TRBV20-1,NA,SASYPGNEQF
TRBJ2-5,TRBV5-5,NA,ASSSSGAGETQY
TRBJ1-4,TRBV18,NA,ASSPTGSNEKLF
TRBJ2-3,TRBV7-3,NA,ASSFLPRGGRDTQY
TRBJ2-1,TRBV10-3,NA,AISEDYLDEQF
TRBJ2-5,TRBV6-2/TRBV6-3,NA,ASSLRTGTRSETQY
TRBJ1-5,TRBV10-1,NA,ASSGRDRGRGGNQPQH
TRBJ2-5,TRBV11-1,NA,ASRRIGQETQY
TRBJ2-7,TRBV20-1,NA,SAWDRYEQY
TRBJ1-5,TRBV18,once,ASSSYNQPQH
TRBJ1-1,TRBV7-2,NA,ASSHDRGGTEAF
TRBJ2-5,TRBV2,NA,ASRRSGAYQETQY
TRBJ1-2,TRBV7-2,NA,ASSLARSNYGYT
TRBJ1-2,TRBV3-1/TRBV3-2,NA,ASGYRDRGAGYT
TRBJ1-1,TRBV3-1/TRBV3-2,NA,ASSPEGGEAF
TRBJ1-2,TRBV28,NA,ASSSATAGWGYT
TRBJ2-1,TRBV6-1,once,ASSEQSGGGNNEQF
TRBJ2-7,TRBV5-5,NA,ASSVGTGGWYEQY
TRBJ2-2,TRBV28,NA,ASTSFPGELF